The text below deals with one TCR beta chain. The antigen remains unidentified. The CDR3 runs 15 residues. Germline CDR1 reads MNHEY; CDR2 reads SMNVEV (reference sequence). V lost 4 bases to trimming and J lost 2 bases; unmatched junction nucleotides: 6. This sample was taken from a study of shared clonotypes between healthy human individuals. Findings and limits, study-wide: When compared with the clonotypes that were shared by all four sorted-subset donors, the non-shared clonotypes turned out to have lower generation probabilities. As a rule, naive subsets had a larger estimated richness than memory subsets. Sequencing depth was expected to affect clonotype sharing among donors.

Sequenced by immunoSEQ multiplex PCR; TCRdb stores in-frame clones only, minus some. The profile shows 2 million to 2.5 million clones, roughly 95% of them singletons. Specimen: naive CD4+ T cells sorted from blood. This sample's subset: CD45RA+ positively selected. The rearrangement uses TRBV27 and TRBJ2-3; 7 bases are a match to TRBD1. The clonotype originates from a man between 18 and 35 years old in good health. The CDR3 sequence is CASSSDRLLTDTQYF. For the CDR3, the DNA is TGTGCCAGCAGTTCGGACAGGCTTCTCACAGATACGCAGTATTTT.